At least ten counts were recorded for the clone carrying this T cell receptor (beta chain). CDR3 size: 14 residues. The V segment lost 3 bases and the J segment 5 bases; nucleotides outside the gene matches: 6. The germline CDR1 and CDR2 sequences are LNHNV and YYDKDF (reference sequence). This sample was included in a study of early T cells in non-severe SARS-CoV-2 infection. Unique molecular identifiers tagged individual cDNA molecules. MiXCR, run by TCRdb on the 5' RACE reads, gives a single entry per CDR3 protein. The sample lists more than 40,000 distinct CDR3 sequences, about 4% occurring once. The chain combines TRBV15 with TRBJ2-5; TRBD2 matches 7 bases. The specimen sequenced was whole blood. This sequence originates from an adult who was a healthcare worker with PCR-confirmed SARS-CoV-2 infection or an uninfected control (not recorded which). CDR3 sequence (DNA): TGTGCCACCAGCAGCTCTAACGGGGGGGAGACCCAGTACTTC. Protein sequence: CATSSSNGGETQYF.